Described below is a single TCR beta chain sequence and its context. Which antigen it targets is not known. This record belongs to a study of monozygotic twins with inflammatory bowel disease (dated by TCRdb to the late 2010s). At the level of the whole study: The full study comprised 28 monozygotic twin pairs: nine German pairs (four IBD-concordant, five IBD-discordant) and 19 IBD-discordant Danish pairs. Disease-associated traits were sought mainly through comparisons between IBD patients and their genetically identical healthy co-twins within discordant pairs. Each individual had, on average, about 151 000 unique TCRalpha sequences and 181 000 unique TCRbeta sequences available for analysis. Beyond this particular receptor, the publication reports: Measured by the inverse Simpson index, TCRbeta repertoire diversity was lower in IBD patients than in their healthy co-twins. Differing immunosuppressive treatments among patients may have added background noise and inter-individual variability to the repertoires. No difference in repertoire similarity was observed between concordant and discordant twins, possibly owing to limited statistical power. Distinction between different T cell subtypes could not be achieved in the analysis. IBD patients shared fewer clonotypes with other individuals than healthy twins did, most markedly in patients showing signs of disease activity. The results gave no support for a single strong signal or clonotype linked to IBD.

The library was obtained by 5' RACE. Each TCR library was prepared from around 3,400 ng of total RNA. For each sample, cDNA synthesis was carried out in eight separate reactions using SMARTScribe reverse transcriptase. During cDNA synthesis, unique molecular identifiers containing a 6-nucleotide sample barcode were introduced by template switching. TCRalpha and TCRbeta cDNA was amplified by two nested PCRs of approximately 17 and 9 cycles, with bead purification after each PCR. Before amplification, the cDNA was both treated with uracil DNA-glycosylase and purified with the QIAquick PCR purification kit. The second PCR added Illumina TruSeq-compatible adapters along with sample-specific barcodes. Library quality and concentration were checked on TapeStation and Qubit, and libraries were pooled at about 5 ng each. Pooled libraries were sequenced on an Illumina HiSeq2500 single-index Rapid Run with 2 x 100 bp reads and custom sequencing primers. The paper's processing steps were these. MiGEC version 1.2.6 was used for UMI-based consensus assembly to correct PCR and sequencing errors. MiXCR version 2.1.1 was used to carry out V(D)J alignment, clonotype assembly and CDR3 extraction. To normalise gene usage, clonotype sharing and MAIT/NKT TCR abundance, the analysis used the top 1000, 10 000 and 20 000 clonotypes per sample. Diversity was computed as the inverse Simpson index with the vegan R package after downsampling to 27 000 UMIs. Paired Mann-Whitney U tests were applied to discordant twin pairs, with Benjamini-Hochberg correction for multiple testing. Once TCRdb had reprocessed the reads, it stored one entry per CDR3 protein sequence and supplied no DNA. These V and J calls are TCRdb output, not the study's own analysis. The sample has 80,000 or so distinct CDR3 sequences on record. Around 7% of the sample is in the top ten clones.

From its cysteine to its phenylalanine, the CDR3 spans 15 amino acids. DNA for this receptor is not on file. The germline V gene sets CDR1 to SGHRS and CDR2 to YFSETQ. From each donor, an approximately 2.3 ml peripheral blood sample was drawn into PAXgene tubes and stored at -80 degrees C. Without T cell sorting, total RNA was isolated from whole blood using the PAXgene blood miRNA kit on an automated QIAcube. Peripheral blood from monozygotic twin pairs, either concordant or discordant for inflammatory bowel disease, underwent deep TCRalpha and TCRbeta repertoire profiling that used unique molecular barcoding. Smoking habits were recorded for all twin pairs, and individuals were classified as current, former or never smokers.

The receptor was isolated from a human donor with ulcerative colitis or Crohn's disease, or a healthy co-twin of an affected twin (not recorded which). Sample: blood. Recombination connected TRBV5-1 to TRBJ2-1; TCRdb calls TRBD2, which cannot be checked without DNA. CDR3 loop: CASSLGRGTYNEQFF.